This T cell receptor (beta chain) was sequenced during a study of T-cell memory formation after mild COVID-19. Across the whole study: TCR clusters were mostly confined to one donor each.

On this clonotype: Its target is unknown.

General observations from the study: Cross-reactive memory seemingly joined, as some responding clones were found in pre-infection memory.

Each CDR3 protein gets one entry after TCRdb re-called the 5' RACE reads with MiXCR. The sample lists about 320,000 distinct CDR3 sequences, 13% to 15% occurring once. The CDR3 covers 15 residues. Germline V lookup: CDR1 SGHRS, CDR2 YFSETQ. V lost 1 base to trimming and J lost 3 bases, with 13 bases between them. This clonotype was sampled from a man aged 18-30 years who had mild COVID-19 (a few samples of this study predate the infection). Cell type and time point are not known. Specimen: PBMCs or a T cell subset sorted from them (not recorded which). The chain links TRBV5-1 to TRBJ1-2; D ambiguous. Here the CDR3 DNA reads TGCGCCAGCAGCTTGTGGACCGAAAGCTACTATGGCTACACCTTC. Translating it yields CASSLWTESYYGYTF.